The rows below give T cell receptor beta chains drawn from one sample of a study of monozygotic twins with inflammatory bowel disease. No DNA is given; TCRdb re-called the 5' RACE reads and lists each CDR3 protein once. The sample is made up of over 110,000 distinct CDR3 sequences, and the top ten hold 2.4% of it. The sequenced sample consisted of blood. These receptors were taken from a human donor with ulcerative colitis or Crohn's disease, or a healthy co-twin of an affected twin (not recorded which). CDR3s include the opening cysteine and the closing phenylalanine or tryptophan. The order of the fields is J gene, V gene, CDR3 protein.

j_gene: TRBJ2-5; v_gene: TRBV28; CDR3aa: CASSSHRGVRGETQYF
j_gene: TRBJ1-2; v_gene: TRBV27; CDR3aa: CASSLSQRQGGYYGYTF
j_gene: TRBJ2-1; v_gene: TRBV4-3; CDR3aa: CASSQDLRGGAYNEQFF
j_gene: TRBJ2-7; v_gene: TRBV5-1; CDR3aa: CASSLEGGGTYEQYF
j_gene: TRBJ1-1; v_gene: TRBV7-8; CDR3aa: CASSSLGFGAFF
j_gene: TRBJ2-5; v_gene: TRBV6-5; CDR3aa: CASSYSLRVVETQYF
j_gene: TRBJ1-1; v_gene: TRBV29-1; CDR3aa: CSVGLGGIVGAFF
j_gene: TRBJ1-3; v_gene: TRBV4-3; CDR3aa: CASSQQAHSGNTIYF
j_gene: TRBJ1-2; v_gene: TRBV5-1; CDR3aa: CASSTGQGAAYGYTF
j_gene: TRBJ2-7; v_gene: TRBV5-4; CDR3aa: CASSLKGQRYEQYF
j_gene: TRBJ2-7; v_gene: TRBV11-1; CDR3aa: CASSSLVYGGTGNGHYEQYF
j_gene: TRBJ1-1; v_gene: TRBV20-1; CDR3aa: CSARDPSILRGTGYRTEAFF
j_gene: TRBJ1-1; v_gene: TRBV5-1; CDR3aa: CASSLGSYYRATEAFF
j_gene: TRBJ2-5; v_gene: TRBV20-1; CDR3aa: CSATVASGEYYGTQYF
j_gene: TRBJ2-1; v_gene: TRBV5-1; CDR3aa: CASSLGLAGDLSSYNEQFF
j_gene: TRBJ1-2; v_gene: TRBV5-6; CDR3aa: CASSGLWTEYGYTF
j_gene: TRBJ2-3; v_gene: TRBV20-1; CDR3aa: CSAPRLAGGADTQYF
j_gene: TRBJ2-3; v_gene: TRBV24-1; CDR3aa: CATAWVGADTQYF
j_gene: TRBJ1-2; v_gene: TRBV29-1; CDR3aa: CSVGQQGSIPSGYTF
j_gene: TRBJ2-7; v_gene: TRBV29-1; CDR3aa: CSVEDPTGTYEQYF
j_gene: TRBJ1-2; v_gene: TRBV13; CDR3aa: CASSLGRARADYGYTF
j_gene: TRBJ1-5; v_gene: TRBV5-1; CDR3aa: CASSLEAGNQPQHF
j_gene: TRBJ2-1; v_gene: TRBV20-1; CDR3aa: CSARPTESYNEQFF
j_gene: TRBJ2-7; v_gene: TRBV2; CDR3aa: CASRTTGVLYEQYF
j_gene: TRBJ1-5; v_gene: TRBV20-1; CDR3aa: CSASPFRGSPNQPQHF
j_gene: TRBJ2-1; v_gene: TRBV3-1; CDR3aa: CASSQAWLGDNEQFF
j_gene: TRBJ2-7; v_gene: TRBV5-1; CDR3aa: CASRPGTVEEQYF
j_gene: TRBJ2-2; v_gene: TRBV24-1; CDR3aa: CATSVQGTGELFF
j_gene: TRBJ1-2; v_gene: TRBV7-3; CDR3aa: CASSAIGGQRYGYTF
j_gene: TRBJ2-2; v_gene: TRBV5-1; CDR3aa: CATQMGQPSNTGELFF
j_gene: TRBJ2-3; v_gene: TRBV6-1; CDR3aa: CASSDYNGSTDTQYF
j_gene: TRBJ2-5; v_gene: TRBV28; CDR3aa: CASSIQGLLETQYF
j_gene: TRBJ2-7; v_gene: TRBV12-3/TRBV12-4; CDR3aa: CASSYLFGDRSSYEQYF
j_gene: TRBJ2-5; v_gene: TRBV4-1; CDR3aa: CASSLDGRVRETQYF
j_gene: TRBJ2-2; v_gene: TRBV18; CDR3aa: CASSPPGRDTGELFF
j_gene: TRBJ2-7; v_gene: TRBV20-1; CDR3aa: CSAERWATTYEQYF
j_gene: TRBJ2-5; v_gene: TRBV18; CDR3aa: CASSPGETQYF
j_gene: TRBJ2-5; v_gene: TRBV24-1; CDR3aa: CATSGQIQETQYF
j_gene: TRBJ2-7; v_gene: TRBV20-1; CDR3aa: CSARKGTGVYEQYF
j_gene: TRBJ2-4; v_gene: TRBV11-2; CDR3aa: CASSFPLTSGGALNIQYF
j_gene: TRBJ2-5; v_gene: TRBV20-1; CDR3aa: CSARDPTGPGETQYF
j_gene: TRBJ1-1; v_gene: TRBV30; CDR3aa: CAWVPLDRGGTEAFF
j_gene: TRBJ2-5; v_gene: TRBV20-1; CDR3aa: CSAKGPLQATETQYF
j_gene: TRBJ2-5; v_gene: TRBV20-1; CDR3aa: CSASGGRVGTQYF
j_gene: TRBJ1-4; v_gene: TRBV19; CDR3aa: CASSSGTSDEKLFF
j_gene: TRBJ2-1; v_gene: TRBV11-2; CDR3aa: CASSSEMGQAYNEQFF
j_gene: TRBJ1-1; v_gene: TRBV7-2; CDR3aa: CASSPLTRGAFF
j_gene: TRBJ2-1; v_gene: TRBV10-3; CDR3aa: CAISELAGGYNEQFF